Each of the 32 T cell receptor beta chains below was sequenced from the same sample in a study of blood T cells in healthy people across ages. Alongside a J-beta primer mix, a sample-barcoded 5' primer served in a second PCR lasting about 7 to 11 cycles. TCRdb reprocessed the 5' RACE reads via MiXCR and lists one record per CDR3 protein. The data hold around 900,000 distinct CDR3 sequences, with 45% to 60% observed a single time. Sequencing was done on a sample of blood. The source of these receptors is a woman aged 55-70 years in good health.

The rearrangement joins TRBV4-2 to TRBJ2-5; 7 nucleotides line up with TRBD1. Germline values: CDR1 LGHNA, CDR2 YNFKEQ. The CDR3 consists of 14 residues. Trimming cost V 3 bases and J 4 bases; bases outside gene matches: 5. The CDR3 region has the DNA TGTGCCAGCAGCCATCCAGACAGGGCAGAGACCCAGTACTTC. Protein product: CASSHPDRAETQYF.

This chain joins TRBV5-1 and TRBJ2-3; the D is unclear. The CDR3 is 14 residues long. V lost 0 bases, J lost 5 bases, and 10 bases lay in between. Germline CDR1 reads SGHRS; CDR2 reads YFSETQ. CDR3 in amino acids: CASSLGSVEDTQYF. CDR3 coding DNA: TGCGCCAGCAGCTTGGGATCGGTGGAAGATACGCAGTATTTT.

The rearrangement links TRBV7-2 to TRBJ2-7; tentative D call: TRBD1 (5 bases). Trimming took off 1 base at V and 2 bases at J, with 12 bases between the two ends. There are 15 residues in the CDR3. Per the germline V gene, CDR1 is SGHTA and CDR2 is FQGNSA. The CDR3 DNA reads TGTGCCAGCAGCTTAGATCCGTACAGGACCTACGAGCAGTACTTC. Translated: CASSLDPYRTYEQYF.

The rearrangement joins TRBV20-1 to TRBJ2-1; D unresolved. The CDR3 is 15 amino acids. The V and J ends lost 6 bases and 5 bases respectively, with 20 bases between them. Germline V lookup: CDR1 DFQATT, CDR2 SNEGSKA (reference sequence). CDR3 DNA: TGCAGTGCCCTTAGTTGGGGTCGTGGGGACAATGAGCAGTTCTTC. It specifies CSALSWGRGDNEQFF.

V is TRBV24-1 and J is TRBJ2-1; TRBD2 agrees at 12 bases. After removal of 0 bases from V and 0 bases from J, the junction contained 17 bases not matched to a gene. Germline V gene data show CDR1 as KGHDR and CDR2 as SFDVKD. CDR3 length: 23 residues. The CDR3 loop reads CATSDLPRIGGLAGRGSYNEQFF. CDR3 sequence (DNA): TGTGCCACCAGTGATTTGCCTAGAATAGGAGGACTAGCGGGACGGGGCTCCTACAATGAGCAGTTCTTC.

This clonotype showed up just a few times. The chain employs TRBV5-1 and TRBJ2-1; D not resolved. This CDR3 is built from 12 residues. CDR1 and CDR2 (germline): SGHRS, YFSETQ. The V end lost 4 bases, the J end lost 4 bases, and 6 bases lay between the germline ends. CDR3 DNA: TGCGCCAGCAGCGAACTATACAATGAGCAGTTCTTC. Its translation is CASSELYNEQFF.

This clonotype appeared a few times. V and J are TRBV6-6 and TRBJ2-1; D unclear. Germline lookup yields CDR1 MNHNY and CDR2 SVGAGI (reference sequence). V was cut by 6 bases and J by 7 bases, with 10 bases left in between. CDR3 size: 12 residues. In DNA form, the CDR3 reads TGTGCCAGCAGCCCCGAGCTAAATGAGCAGTTCTTC. Residues: CASSPELNEQFF.

This chain's CDR3 is CASTHHGTSELLYF. In DNA form, the CDR3 reads TGTGCCAGCACCCACCACGGGACTAGCGAACTCTTGTACTTC. This sequence joins TRBV2 and TRBJ2-5; TRBD2 aligns across 10 bases. V lost 7 bases and J lost 13; bases outside the gene matches: 15. This CDR3 spans 14 amino acids. CDR1 is SNHLY and CDR2 is FYNNEI in the germline V gene. Full variable domain (outside the CDR3, taken from reference TRBV2 and TRBJ2-5): EPEVTQTPSHQVTQMGQEVILRCVPISNHLYFYWYRQILGQKVEFLVSFYNNEISEKSEIFDDQFSVERPDGSNFTLKIRSTKLEDSAMYFCASTHHGTSELLYFGPGTRLLVL.

This clonotype was counted between two and nine times. The chain has TRBV7-2 and TRBJ2-7; D possibly corresponds to TRBD2 (6 bases). The CDR3 is made up of 17 amino acids. Germline V gives CDR1 SGHTA, CDR2 FQGNSA. Trimming shortened V by 3 bases and J by 2 bases, and 20 bases separated the two germline ends. CDR3 region: CASSFLGGAGLTYEQYF. The DNA for the CDR3 is TGTGCCAGCAGCTTTTTAGGTGGGGCGGGACTCACCTACGAGCAGTACTTC.

The chain carries TRBV4-1 and TRBJ2-7, with D unclear. TRBJ2-1 matches the DNA end more closely, so the J call is doubtful. The CDR3 spans 13 residues. Germline CDR1 reads MGHRA; CDR2 reads YSYEKL. CDR3: CASSQGPVIGQFF. The CDR3, as DNA: TGCGCCAGCAGCCAAGGCCCCGTCATTGGGCAGTTCTTC.

The chain uses TRBV10-3 and TRBJ2-1; 11 positions match TRBD2. CDR1 is ENHRY and CDR2 is SYGVKD in the germline V gene. The CDR3 totals 15 residues. V gave up 3 bases and J gave up 4 bases; unmatched junction bases: 2. This chain's CDR3 is CAISEASGRYNEQFF. In DNA, the CDR3 is TGTGCCATCAGTGAAGCTAGCGGGAGGTACAATGAGCAGTTCTTC.

CDR3 bases: TGTGCCAGCACCCCTAACGGAGGGGGCGTGCAAGAGACCCAGTACTTC. As protein: CASTPNGGGVQETQYF. V gene TRBV7-2 combines with J gene TRBJ2-5; possible D gene TRBD1, 7 bases. The CDR3 totals 16 residues. V was cut by 7 bases and J by 2 bases, with 20 bases left in between. Germline loops: CDR1 SGHTA, CDR2 FQGNSA.

There are a few counts of this clonotype. The rearrangement links TRBV9 to TRBJ2-7; 8 nucleotides line up with TRBD2. The closer fit of TRBJ2-1 to the DNA end suggests the J call may be wrong. Looked up from germline, CDR1 is SGDLS and CDR2 is YYNGEE. The CDR3 runs 15 residues. The CDR3 spells CASSPWTSQGVEQFF. CDR3 DNA sequence: TGTGCCAGCAGCCCTTGGACTAGCCAGGGAGTTGAGCAGTTCTTC.

The chain has TRBV30 and TRBJ2-7; 8 bases fit TRBD1. V was pared by 3 bases and J by 5 bases, with 9 bases of the junction left unmatched. This CDR3 has 14 amino acids. Germline CDR1 GTSNPN, CDR2 SVGIG (reference sequence). CDR3 bases: TGTGCCTGGAGGGGATTGGACAGGGCCGACGAGCAGTACTTC. Translated: CAWRGLDRADEQYF.

The gene calls are TRBV3-1 and TRBJ2-5; D unresolved. Trimming left V 1 base short and J 7 bases short, with 13 bases between. This CDR3 has 14 amino acids. Per the germline V gene, CDR1 is LGHDT and CDR2 is YNNKEL (reference sequence). Here the CDR3 DNA reads TGTGCCAGCAGCCAAGTCCCGGACCAGGCGACCCAGTACTTC. It is translated as CASSQVPDQATQYF.

The chain recombines TRBV12-3 or TRBV12-4 with TRBJ2-1, with D possibly TRBD2 on 5 matching bases. Trimming took off 0 bases at V and 13 bases at J, with 22 bases between the two ends. There are 16 residues in the CDR3. CDR3 in amino acids: CASSLALLAKRETQFF. As DNA, the CDR3 is TGTGCCAGCAGTTTAGCGCTCCTAGCCAAGAGGGAGACACAGTTCTTC.

The rearrangement links TRBV6-2 or TRBV6-3 to TRBJ1-1, with D perhaps matching TRBD1 (6 bases). The CDR3 has 14 amino acids. The V end lost 6 bases, the J end lost 3 bases, and 14 bases lay between the germline ends. Germline CDR1 and CDR2: MNHEY and SVGEGT. CDR3 sequence (DNA): TGTGCCAGCAGCCCAGACAGGCAGTACACTGAAGCTTTCTTT. Translating gives CASSPDRQYTEAFF.

The V call is TRBV12-3 or TRBV12-4, the J call TRBJ2-7, with a possible D match to TRBD1 (5 bases). V dropped 6 bases and J dropped 7 bases, with 13 bases sitting between them. The CDR3 has 12 residues. This CDR3 is CASSPDSSEQYF. CDR3 bases: TGTGCCAGCAGCCCCGACAGTTCGGAGCAGTACTTC.

There are a few counts of this clonotype. The V call is TRBV6-6, the J call TRBJ2-7; possibly TRBD2 for D (6 bases). V lost 5 bases and J 2 bases, leaving 13 bases between the germline ends. CDR1 is MNHNY, CDR2 SVGAGI, per germline (reference sequence). The length of the CDR3 is 14 residues. The CDR3 coding sequence is TGTGCCAGCAGTCCCCTCGGAGGGGCCTACGAGCAGTACTTC. Its translation is CASSPLGGAYEQYF.

This clonotype was seen a few times. This sequence joins TRBV12-3 or TRBV12-4 and TRBJ2-1, with 9 bases fitting TRBD1. The CDR3 has 13 residues. J was trimmed by 6 bases and V by 10 bases; bases with no gene match: 7. The CDR3 here is CATGQGIFNEQFF. The CDR3 bases are TGTGCCACCGGACAGGGGATATTCAATGAGCAGTTCTTC.

Only a few counts were recorded for this clonotype. The CDR3 DNA reads as TGCGCCAGCAGCTTGGGGGACTACCAAGAGACCCAGTACTTC. Protein sequence: CASSLGDYQETQYF. The V gene is TRBV5-1, the J gene TRBJ2-5, with D maybe TRBD2 (6 bases). The CDR3 extends over 14 amino acids. Germline V gene data show CDR1 as SGHRS and CDR2 as YFSETQ. V was trimmed by 0 bases and J by 0 bases, leaving 6 bases between them.

CDR3 DNA sequence: TGTGCCAGCAGTTTTGTGAACAGTCGCTCCTACGAGCAGTACTTC. Its protein is CASSFVNSRSYEQYF. This chain joins TRBV27 and TRBJ2-7, with D hard to call. The CDR3 is 15 residues long. Germline V gives CDR1 MNHEY, CDR2 SMNVEV (reference sequence). V lost 3 bases and J lost 0, with 12 bases in between.

In its sample, this clonotype was seen a few times. The gene calls are TRBV9 and TRBJ1-2, with TRBD1 as a possible D gene (5 bases). V gave up 3 bases and J gave up 2 bases, with 14 bases separating them. Germline assignment: CDR1 SGDLS and CDR2 YYNGEE. The CDR3 spans 15 residues. The CDR3: CASSALSGVNYGYTF. For the CDR3, the DNA is TGTGCCAGCAGCGCATTATCGGGGGTAAACTATGGCTACACCTTC. Using reference TRBV9 and TRBJ1-2 for the parts outside the CDR3, the full variable domain is DSGVTQTPKHLITATGQRVTLRCSPRSGDLSVYWYQQSLDQGLQFLIQYYNGEERAKGNILERFSAQQFPDLHSELNLSSLELGDSALYFCASSALSGVNYGYTFGSGTRLTVV.

The V call is TRBV4-2, the J call TRBJ2-3, with a possible D match to TRBD2 (5 bases). Deletions cut 0 bases from V and 1 base from J, with 11 bases between. The CDR3 spans 16 residues. Germline CDR1 reads LGHNA; CDR2 reads YNFKEQ. The CDR3 DNA reads TGTGCCAGCAGCCAAGATTTGGGTAGCGGCACAGATACGCAGTATTTT. It yields the protein CASSQDLGSGTDTQYF.

This clonotype has a single count. The chain has TRBV12-3 or TRBV12-4 and TRBJ1-6; 7 bases line up with TRBD1. This CDR3 is 13 amino acids long. V lost 6 bases to trimming and J lost 8 bases; unmatched junction nucleotides: 4. The CDR3 loop is CASSGTVYSPLHF. Here the CDR3 DNA reads TGTGCCAGCAGCGGGACAGTTTATTCACCCCTCCACTTT.

This clonotype was seen a handful of times. V is TRBV7-2 and J is TRBJ2-5; tentative D call: TRBD1 (6 bases). The CDR3 extends over 15 amino acids. The V and J ends lost 2 bases and 1 base respectively, with 11 bases between them. The germline CDR1 and CDR2 sequences are SGHTA and FQGNSA. The CDR3, as DNA: TGTGCCAGCAGCTTACCCGTGGACAGCCAAGAGACCCAGTACTTC. It codes for CASSLPVDSQETQYF.

This clonotype was detected only a few times. The V call is TRBV29-1, the J call TRBJ2-1; a possible D gene is TRBD2 (5 bases). This CDR3 contains 14 residues. Germline CDR1 reads SQVTM; CDR2 reads ANQGSEA. Trimming took off 1 base at V and 8 bases at J, with 15 bases between the two ends. Here the CDR3 DNA reads TGCAGCGTTGAAGTTCCGGGAACCCACGATGAGCAGTTCTTC. Its protein product is CSVEVPGTHDEQFF.

This clonotype was seen once. V is TRBV15 and J is TRBJ2-5; 10 bases agree with TRBD2. The CDR3 covers 15 residues. Germline CDR1 and CDR2: LNHNV and YYDKDF (reference sequence). Trimming removed 5 bases from V and 2 bases from J; junction bases left unmatched: 5. The CDR3 here is CATSGRAGGQETQYF. The DNA of the CDR3 is TGTGCCACCAGCGGAAGAGCGGGAGGGCAAGAGACCCAGTACTTC. The entire variable domain, with the rest obtained from reference TRBV15 and TRBJ2-5, is as follows: DAMVIQNPRYQVTQFGKPVTLSCSQTLNHNVMYWYQQKSSQAPKLLFHYYDKDFNNEADTPDNFQSRRPNTSFCFLDIRSPGLGDTAMYLCATSGRAGGQETQYFGPGTRLLVL.

There are a few counts of this clonotype. This chain links TRBV7-2 with TRBJ2-3, with D uncertain. V was trimmed by 2 bases and J by 5 bases, leaving 11 bases between them. Germline lookup yields CDR1 SGHTA and CDR2 FQGNSA. This CDR3 has 14 amino acids. CDR3 loop: CASSLKFRQDTQYF. The CDR3 region has the DNA TGTGCCAGCAGCTTAAAGTTCCGTCAAGATACGCAGTATTTT.

V gene TRBV20-1 combines with J gene TRBJ1-5; 8 bases fit TRBD1. Germline CDR1 and CDR2: DFQATT and SNEGSKA (reference sequence). The CDR3 runs 14 residues. J lost 5 bases, V lost 6 bases, and 9 bases had no gene match. CDR3 in amino acids: CSADRGGGDQPQHF. In DNA, the CDR3 is TGCAGTGCAGACAGGGGCGGTGGGGATCAGCCCCAGCATTTT.

This clonotype appeared once. The V call is TRBV7-2, the J call TRBJ2-1; 8 bases are a match to TRBD1. Germline CDR1 is SGHTA and CDR2 is FQGNSA. This CDR3 has 15 residues. J was trimmed by 10 bases and V by 7 bases; bases with no gene match: 15. For the CDR3, the DNA is TGTGCCAGCACCCGGGGGAACCCAGGGGGCGCCGAGCAGTTCTTC. It encodes CASTRGNPGGAEQFF.

This clonotype was picked up one time. The J gene is TRBJ2-7, the V gene TRBV5-1, with TRBD2 matching over 13 bases. CDR3 size: 21 residues. Germline V gene lookup returns CDR1 SGHRS and CDR2 YFSETQ. The junction had 25 bases not matched to a gene; V was cut back by 3 bases and J by 7 bases. The CDR3 DNA reads as TGCGCCAGCAGCTCGGACCTAAGCCGAACTGGGACTAGCGGGGTCCCCCGGGAGCAGTACTTC. Amino acids: CASSSDLSRTGTSGVPREQYF.